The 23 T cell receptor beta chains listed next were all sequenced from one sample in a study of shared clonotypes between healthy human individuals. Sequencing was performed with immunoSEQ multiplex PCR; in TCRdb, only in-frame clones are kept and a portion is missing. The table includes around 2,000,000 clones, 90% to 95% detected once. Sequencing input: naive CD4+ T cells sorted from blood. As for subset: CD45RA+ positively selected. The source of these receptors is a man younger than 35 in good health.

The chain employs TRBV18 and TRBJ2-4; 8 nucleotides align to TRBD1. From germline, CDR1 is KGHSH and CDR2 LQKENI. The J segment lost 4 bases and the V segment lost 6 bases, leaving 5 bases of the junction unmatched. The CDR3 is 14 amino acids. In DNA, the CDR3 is TGTGCCAGCTCCCCGGACAGGGATAAAAACATTCAGTACTTC. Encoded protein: CASSPDRDKNIQYF.

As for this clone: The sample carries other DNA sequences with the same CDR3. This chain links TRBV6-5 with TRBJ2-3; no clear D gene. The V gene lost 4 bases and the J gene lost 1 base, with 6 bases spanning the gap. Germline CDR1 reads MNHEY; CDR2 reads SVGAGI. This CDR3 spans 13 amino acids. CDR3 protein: CASSFGGTDTQYF. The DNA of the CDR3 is TGTGCCAGCAGTTTTGGGGGCACAGATACGCAGTATTTT.

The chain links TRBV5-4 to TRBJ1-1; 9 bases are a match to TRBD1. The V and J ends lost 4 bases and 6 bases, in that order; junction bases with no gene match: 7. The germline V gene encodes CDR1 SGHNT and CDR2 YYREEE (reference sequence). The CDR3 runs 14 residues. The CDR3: CASSPGTGRPEAFF. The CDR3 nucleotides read TGTGCCAGCAGCCCCGGGACAGGGAGACCTGAAGCTTTCTTT.

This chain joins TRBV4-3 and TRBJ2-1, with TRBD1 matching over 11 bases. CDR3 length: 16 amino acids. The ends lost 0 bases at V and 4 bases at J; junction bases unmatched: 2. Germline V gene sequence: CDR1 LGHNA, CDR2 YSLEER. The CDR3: CASSQEWDRGYNEQFF. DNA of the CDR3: TGCGCCAGCAGCCAAGAGTGGGACAGGGGGTACAATGAGCAGTTCTTC.

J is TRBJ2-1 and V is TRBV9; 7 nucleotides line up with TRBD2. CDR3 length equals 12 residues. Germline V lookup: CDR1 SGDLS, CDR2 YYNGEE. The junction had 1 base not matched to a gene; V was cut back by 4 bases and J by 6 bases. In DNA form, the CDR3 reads TGTGCCAGCAGCCCGGGGGGCAATGAGCAGTTCTTC. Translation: CASSPGGNEQFF.

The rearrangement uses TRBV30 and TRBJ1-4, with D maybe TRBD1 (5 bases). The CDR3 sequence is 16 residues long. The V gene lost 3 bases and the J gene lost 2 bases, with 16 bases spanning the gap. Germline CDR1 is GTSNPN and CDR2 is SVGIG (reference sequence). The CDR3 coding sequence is TGTGCCTGGAGCCAAAATTCAGGGTGGACTAATGAAAAACTGTTTTTT. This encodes CAWSQNSGWTNEKLFF.

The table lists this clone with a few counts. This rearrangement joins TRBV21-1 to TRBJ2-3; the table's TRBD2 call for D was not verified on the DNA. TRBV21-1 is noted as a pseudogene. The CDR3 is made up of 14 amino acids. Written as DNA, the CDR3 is TGTGCCAGCAGCAAGGCGTGGGGGGAGGATACGCAGTATTTT. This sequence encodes CASSKAWGEDTQYF.

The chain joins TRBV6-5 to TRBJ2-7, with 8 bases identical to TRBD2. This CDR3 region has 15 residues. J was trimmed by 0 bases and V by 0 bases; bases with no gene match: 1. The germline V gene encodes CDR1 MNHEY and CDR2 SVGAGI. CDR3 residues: CASSYSRGASYEQYF. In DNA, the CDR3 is TGTGCCAGCAGTTACTCGCGGGGGGCCTCCTACGAGCAGTACTTC.

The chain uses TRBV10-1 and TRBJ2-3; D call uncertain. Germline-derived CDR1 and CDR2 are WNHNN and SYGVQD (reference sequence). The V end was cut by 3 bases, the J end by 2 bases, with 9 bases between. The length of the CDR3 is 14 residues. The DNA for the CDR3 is TGCGCCAGCAGTGACCCCGGGTTCACAGATACGCAGTATTTT. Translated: CASSDPGFTDTQYF.

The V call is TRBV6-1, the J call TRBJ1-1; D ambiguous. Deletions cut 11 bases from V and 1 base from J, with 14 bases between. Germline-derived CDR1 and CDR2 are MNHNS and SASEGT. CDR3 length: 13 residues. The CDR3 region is CAGGAGPNTEAFF. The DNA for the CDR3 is TGTGCCGGCGGAGCCGGCCCGAACACTGAAGCTTTCTTT.

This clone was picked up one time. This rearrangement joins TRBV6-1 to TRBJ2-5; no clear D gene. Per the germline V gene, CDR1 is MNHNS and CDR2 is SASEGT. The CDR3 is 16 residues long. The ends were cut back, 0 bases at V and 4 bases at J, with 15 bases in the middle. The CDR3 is CASSEALALGSETQYF. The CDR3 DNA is TGTGCCAGCAGTGAAGCGTTAGCTTTAGGGTCAGAGACCCAGTACTTC.

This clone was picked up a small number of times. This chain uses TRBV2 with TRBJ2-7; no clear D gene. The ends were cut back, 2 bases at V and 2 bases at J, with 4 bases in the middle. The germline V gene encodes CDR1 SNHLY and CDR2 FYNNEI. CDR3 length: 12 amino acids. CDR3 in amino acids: CASSEPPYEQYF. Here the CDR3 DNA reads TGTGCCAGCAGTGAACCCCCCTACGAGCAGTACTTC. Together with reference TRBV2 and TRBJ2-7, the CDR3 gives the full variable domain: EPEVTQTPSHQVTQMGQEVILRCVPISNHLYFYWYRQILGQKVEFLVSFYNNEISEKSEIFDDQFSVERPDGSNFTLKIRSTKLEDSAMYFCASSEPPYEQYFGPGTRLTVT.

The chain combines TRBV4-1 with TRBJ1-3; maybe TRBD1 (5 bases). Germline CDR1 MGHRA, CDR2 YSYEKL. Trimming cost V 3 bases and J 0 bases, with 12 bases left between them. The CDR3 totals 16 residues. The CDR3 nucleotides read TGCGCCAGCAGCCAGGGGGGACTGATCTCTGGAAACACCATATATTTT. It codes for CASSQGGLISGNTIYF.

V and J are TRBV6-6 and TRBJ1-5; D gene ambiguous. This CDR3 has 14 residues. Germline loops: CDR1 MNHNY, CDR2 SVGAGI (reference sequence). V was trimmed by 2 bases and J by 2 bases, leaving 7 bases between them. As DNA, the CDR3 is TGTGCCAGCAGTTACGTGGGCGGCAATCAGCCCCAGCATTTT. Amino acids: CASSYVGGNQPQHF.

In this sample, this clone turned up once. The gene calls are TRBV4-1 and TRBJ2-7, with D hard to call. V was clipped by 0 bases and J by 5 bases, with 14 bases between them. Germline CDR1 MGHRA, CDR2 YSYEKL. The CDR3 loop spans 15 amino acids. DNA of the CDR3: TGCGCCAGCAGCCAAGATTACAGCCACCTCGACGAGCAGTACTTC. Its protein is CASSQDYSHLDEQYF.

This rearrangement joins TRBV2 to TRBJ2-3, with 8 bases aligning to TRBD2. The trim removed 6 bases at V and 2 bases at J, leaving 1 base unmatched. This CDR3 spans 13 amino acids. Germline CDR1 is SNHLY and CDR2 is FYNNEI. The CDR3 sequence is CASRLADTDTQYF. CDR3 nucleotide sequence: TGTGCCAGCAGACTAGCGGACACAGATACGCAGTATTTT.

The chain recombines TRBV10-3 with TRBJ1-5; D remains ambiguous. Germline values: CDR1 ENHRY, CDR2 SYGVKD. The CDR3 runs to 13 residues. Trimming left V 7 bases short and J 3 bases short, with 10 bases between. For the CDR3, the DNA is TGTGCCATCACTGCAGAACTCAATCAGCCCCAGCATTTT. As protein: CAITAELNQPQHF.

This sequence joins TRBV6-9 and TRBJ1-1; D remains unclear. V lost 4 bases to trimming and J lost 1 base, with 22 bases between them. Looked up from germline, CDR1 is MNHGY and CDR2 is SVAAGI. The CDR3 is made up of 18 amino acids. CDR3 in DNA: TGTGCCAGCAGTTTTACCCCACTAACTGTGGCTCAGAACACTGAAGCTTTCTTT. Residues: CASSFTPLTVAQNTEAFF.

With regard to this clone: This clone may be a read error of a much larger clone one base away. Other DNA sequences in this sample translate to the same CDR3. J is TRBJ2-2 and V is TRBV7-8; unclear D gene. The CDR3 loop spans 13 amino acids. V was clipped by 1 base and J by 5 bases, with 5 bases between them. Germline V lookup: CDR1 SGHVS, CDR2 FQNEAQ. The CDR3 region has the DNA TGTGCCAGCAGCTTAGGAGCTACCGGGGAGCTGTTTTTT. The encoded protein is CASSLGATGELFF.

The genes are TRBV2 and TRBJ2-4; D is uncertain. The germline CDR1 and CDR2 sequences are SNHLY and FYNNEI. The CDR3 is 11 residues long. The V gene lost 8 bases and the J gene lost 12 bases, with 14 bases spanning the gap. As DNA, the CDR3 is TGTGCCAGCGGCAGGTGGTCCCCTCAGTACTTC. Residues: CASGRWSPQYF.

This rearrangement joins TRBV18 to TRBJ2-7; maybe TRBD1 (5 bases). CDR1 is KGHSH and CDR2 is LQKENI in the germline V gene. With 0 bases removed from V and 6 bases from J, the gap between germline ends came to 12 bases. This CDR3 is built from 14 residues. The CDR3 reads CASSPPHRLGEQYF. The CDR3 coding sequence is TGTGCCAGCTCACCACCGCACAGGCTGGGCGAGCAGTACTTC.

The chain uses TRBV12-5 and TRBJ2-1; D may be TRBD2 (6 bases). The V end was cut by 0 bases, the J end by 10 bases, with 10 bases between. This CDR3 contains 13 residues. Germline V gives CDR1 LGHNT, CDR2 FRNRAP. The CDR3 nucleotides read TGTGCTAGTGGTTTGGTATTGCGGGGAGAGCAGTTCTTC. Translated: CASGLVLRGEQFF.

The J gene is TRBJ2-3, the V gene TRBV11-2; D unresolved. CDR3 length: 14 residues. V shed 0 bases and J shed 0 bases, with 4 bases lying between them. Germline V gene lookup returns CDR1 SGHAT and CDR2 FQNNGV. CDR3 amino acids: CASSLDISTDTQYF. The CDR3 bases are TGTGCCAGCAGCTTAGACATTAGCACAGATACGCAGTATTTT.